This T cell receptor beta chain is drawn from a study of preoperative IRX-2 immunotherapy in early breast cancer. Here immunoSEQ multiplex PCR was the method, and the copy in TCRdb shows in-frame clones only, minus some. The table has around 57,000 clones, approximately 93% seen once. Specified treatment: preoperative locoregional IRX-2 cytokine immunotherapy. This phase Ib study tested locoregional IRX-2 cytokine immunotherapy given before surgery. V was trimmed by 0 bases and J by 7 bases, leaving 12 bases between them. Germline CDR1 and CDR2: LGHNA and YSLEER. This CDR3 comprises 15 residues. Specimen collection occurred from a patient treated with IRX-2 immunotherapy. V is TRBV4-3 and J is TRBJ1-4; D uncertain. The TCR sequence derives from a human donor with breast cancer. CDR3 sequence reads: CASSQDFGFLEKLFF. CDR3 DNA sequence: TGCGCCAGCAGCCAAGACTTCGGATTCCTTGAAAAACTGTTTTTT.